This record looks at one T cell receptor beta chain sequence and its context. Its antigen is not yet known. The sample holds no much larger clone one base away, and base qualities are not on file. Interpreted using the paper, the time point label stands for: about 28 days (+/-7) after the second vaccine dose. Per the publication, the treatment or condition label means: meningococcal conjugate vaccine given as trial control. Vaccinee samples were obtained from the UK trials COV001 and COV002, which included a single-blind randomized controlled phase 2/3 trial of AZD1222 (ChAdOx1 nCoV-19) in healthy adults. Trial participant PBMC samples were collected at day 0 and day 28 after the second dose for TCRbeta chain sequencing. The CDR3 regions of human TCRbeta chains were analyzed by immunosequencing. The paper's processing steps were these. Repertoire TCRs were checked for matches against a reference library of SARS-CoV-2-specific TCRs that had been generated using the MIRA antigen-specificity platform. Breadth meant the fraction of unique TCRs that were SARS-CoV-2-associated, whereas depth meant the fraction of total T cells that were SARS-CoV-2-associated. Using the MIRA data, each spike-specific TCR was assigned both to the spike region to which the TCR was reactive and to a CD4 or CD8 class. Log10-transformed breadth and depth values were compared by one-way ANOVA with Sidak's multiple comparisons tests. Here the immuneACCESS table is served through TCRdb, limited to in-frame sequences with V and J called. Missing clones are a known gap in these copies; in checked studies unresolved V genes cover under half, and the rest lacks a known reason. That table is the source of V, J and clone size, and D and trimming were worked out from the DNA. The sample yields around 140,000 clones; roughly 90% were counted once. The ten biggest clones cover 5.4% of the sample.

Spanning cysteine to phenylalanine, the CDR3 consists of 15 amino acids. Only CDR3 DNA is held: 45 bases, read in frame from base 1. V sheds 5 bases and J sheds 9 bases, leaving 20 bases between their ends. For CDR1 and CDR2, the germline V gene lists SNHLY and FYNNEI. This sample was included in a study of T cell responses to AZD1222 COVID-19 vaccine listed by TCRdb under 2021. Notes on the research overall: A total of approximately 240 trial participants underwent TCR sequencing, of whom 200 to 220 had received two doses of AZD1222 and around 25 had received two doses of the MenACWY control vaccine. Enrollment into the trials was organized by age into subgroups of 18-55, 56-69 and 70-plus years, and those subgroups contained approximately 160, 26 and 62 TCR-sequenced participants, respectively.

Overall study outcomes, separate from this receptor: Conclusions about previously exposed vaccinees are limited because only six or seven AZD1222 recipients were SARS-CoV-2 seropositive at baseline. The 56-69-year group was small, and its depth increase did not reach significance, likely because of low power. After two AZD1222 doses, spike-specific TCR breadth and depth were significantly higher than at day 0 and than in MenACWY recipients. No day 14 peak-response samples were available, so repertoires were characterized only after the peak T cell response. Reportedly, close to half of the unique spike-specific TCRs recognized epitopes lying outside the regions that are mutated in the B.1.351 and B.1.1.7 variants. Participants were mostly white British, with more females than males. The authors suggested clonal diversity may have been underestimated. Vaccine-associated CD4 TCRs spanned the whole spike protein, with dominant responses in regions 160-218 and 743-854.

The sequence links TRBV2 to TRBJ2-1, with TRBD2 perhaps the D gene, on 6 matching bases. The source is an adult who received the MenACWY meningococcal vaccine as a control. Sample: peripheral blood, taken 28 days after the second dose of the MenACWY control vaccine. The DNA sequence reads TGTGCCAGCAGTCCCGACTATTCTAGCGCAGGTGAGCAGTTCTTC. This sequence encodes CASSPDYSSAGEQFF.